This is a list of T cell receptor beta chains from one sample in a study of control samples from healthy donors and cancer patients. Sequenced by immunoSEQ multiplex PCR; TCRdb stores in-frame clones only, minus some. The sample has 390,000 or so clones; about 93% are singletons. The sample consisted of PBMCs. Every receptor here comes from a man in his forties with head and neck cancer. The CDR3 runs from the conserved cysteine through the conserved F or W. A D gene is named only where the DNA matches it firmly. Not every row has a clone size; where given, it reads once, few, many or a size class.

j_call	cdr3_length	v_call	d_call	clone_size	cdr3_aa	cdr3_nt
TRBJ2-5	13	TRBV28	NA	NA	CASSSGTKKTQYF	TGTGCCAGCAGCTCCGGGACGAAGAAGACCCAGTACTTC
TRBJ2-7	15	TRBV4-1	NA	once	CASSQDGDLAYEQYF	TGCGCCAGCAGCCAAGATGGCGACCTAGCCTACGAGCAGTACTTC
TRBJ1-1	12	TRBV11-3	NA	NA	CASSLGGQEAFF	TGTGCCAGCAGCTTAGGAGGACAGGAAGCTTTCTTT
TRBJ1-2	13	TRBV5-1	NA	NA	CASSLAGRGGYTF	TGCGCCAGCAGCTTGGCCGGTCGGGGCGGCTACACCTTC
TRBJ1-1	14	TRBV28	NA	NA	CASSLQGEDTEAFF	TGTGCCAGCAGTTTGCAGGGAGAGGACACTGAAGCTTTCTTT
TRBJ2-7	15	TRBV3-1/TRBV3-2	TRBD1	NA	CASSRATGGHHEQYF	TGTGCCAGCAGCCGAGCGACAGGGGGCCATCACGAGCAGTACTTC
TRBJ1-6	13	TRBV9	NA	NA	CASSVTDNSPLHF	TGTGCCAGCAGCGTAACAGATAATTCACCCCTCCACTTT
TRBJ1-5	15	TRBV2	NA	NA	CASSESGDSNQPQHF	TGTGCCAGCAGTGAAAGTGGGGACAGCAATCAGCCCCAGCATTTT
TRBJ2-3	14	TRBV29-1	TRBD2	NA	CSVKSGGLTDTQYF	TGCAGCGTTAAGTCGGGGGGGCTAACAGATACGCAGTATTTT
TRBJ2-2	13	TRBV27	TRBD2	NA	CASRPGGTGELFF	TGTGCCAGCCGCCCGGGGGGCACCGGGGAGCTGTTTTTT
TRBJ2-7	15	TRBV4-1	TRBD1	NA	CASSQVGTGGYEQYF	TGCGCCAGCAGCCAAGTCGGGACAGGGGGCTACGAGCAGTACTTC
TRBJ1-3	17	TRBV9	TRBD1	NA	CASSARGDRSSGNTIYF	TGTGCCAGCAGCGCACGGGGGGACAGGAGCTCTGGAAACACCATATATTTT
TRBJ1-5	15	TRBV6-1	NA	NA	CASSEDGFLNQPQHF	TGTGCCAGCAGTGAAGACGGGTTCTTAAATCAGCCCCAGCATTTT
TRBJ2-1	11	TRBV5-4	NA	NA	CASSRNNEQFF	TGTGCCAGCAGCAGAAACAATGAGCAGTTCTTC
TRBJ2-2	15	TRBV28	NA	NA	CASSFVGPNTGELFF	TGTGCCAGCAGTTTTGTCGGACCCAACACCGGGGAGCTGTTTTTT
TRBJ1-1	15	TRBV14	TRBD1	NA	CASSQGVGGNTEAFF	TGTGCCAGCAGCCAAGGGGTAGGGGGCAACACTGAAGCTTTCTTT
TRBJ2-1	19	TRBV11-2	TRBD2	NA	CASSTRLAGPSSSYNEQFF	TGTGCCAGCAGCACCAGACTAGCGGGCCCCTCGAGCTCCTACAATGAGCAGTTCTTC
TRBJ2-2	12	TRBV6-2/TRBV6-3	NA	NA	CASSPLTGELFF	TGTGCCAGCAGTCCCCTTACCGGGGAGCTGTTTTTT
TRBJ2-3	14	TRBV11-3	NA	NA	CASSLGPATDTQYF	TGTGCCAGCAGCTTAGGTCCAGCCACAGATACGCAGTATTTT
TRBJ1-2	14	TRBV19	TRBD1	NA	CASSPGQGAHGYTF	TGTGCCAGTAGTCCGGGACAGGGGGCGCATGGCTACACCTTC
TRBJ2-3	13	TRBV18	NA	once	CASSPRIADTQYF	TGTGCCAGCTCACCACGGATTGCAGATACGCAGTATTTT
TRBJ2-3	16	TRBV19	TRBD1	NA	CASSIDRGVNADTQYF	TGTGCCAGTAGTATTGACAGGGGGGTGAACGCAGATACGCAGTATTTT
TRBJ2-1	16	TRBV27	TRBD2	NA	CASSSLAGGLYNEQFF	TGTGCCAGCAGTTCCTTAGCGGGAGGACTCTACAATGAGCAGTTCTTC
TRBJ2-3	16	TRBV3-1/TRBV3-2	TRBD1	NA	CASSLRTGEGTDTQYF	TGTGCCAGCAGCCTTAGGACAGGGGAGGGCACAGATACGCAGTATTTT
TRBJ1-3	16	TRBV7-6	NA	NA	CASSSTSVDRGNTIYF	TGTGCCAGCAGCTCCACCTCGGTGGACAGAGGAAACACCATATATTTT
TRBJ1-5	13	TRBV6-5	NA	NA	CASGFSSNQPQHF	TGTGCCAGCGGTTTCAGTAGCAATCAGCCCCAGCATTTT
TRBJ1-1	13	TRBV6-5	NA	NA	CASQLASYTEAFF	TGTGCCAGCCAACTGGCCAGTTACACTGAAGCTTTCTTT
TRBJ1-6	16	TRBV6-5	NA	NA	CASSYSRDILNSPLHF	TGTGCCAGCAGTTACTCCCGGGACATACTGAATTCACCCCTCCACTTT
TRBJ1-6	13	TRBV7-3	NA	NA	CASSPNPDSPLHF	TGTGCCAGCAGCCCCAACCCCGATTCACCCCTCCACTTT
TRBJ2-7	13	TRBV2	NA	NA	CASSDGGPYEQYF	TGTGCCAGCAGTGATGGGGGTCCCTACGAGCAGTACTTC
TRBJ2-5	15	TRBV3-1/TRBV3-2	NA	NA	CASSQVPERRETQYF	TGTGCCAGCAGCCAAGTACCGGAGAGGCGTGAGACCCAGTACTTC
TRBJ1-2	16	TRBV7-2	NA	NA	CASSLEGFRPNYGYTF	TGTGCCAGCAGCTTAGAAGGGTTCCGTCCTAACTATGGCTACACCTTC
TRBJ1-2	17	TRBV7-2	NA	NA	CASSLEDAKGFYYGYTF	TGTGCCAGCAGCTTAGAGGATGCAAAGGGGTTTTACTATGGCTACACCTTC
TRBJ2-7	11	TRBV20-1	NA	NA	CSASSGDEQYF	TGCAGTGCTAGTTCAGGGGACGAGCAGTACTTC
TRBJ1-1	12	TRBV12-3/TRBV12-4	NA	NA	CANSFGGTEAFF	TGTGCCAACAGTTTCGGTGGGACTGAAGCTTTCTTT
TRBJ2-7	14	TRBV11-2	NA	NA	CASSLRVAVYEQYF	TGTGCCAGCAGCTTACGGGTCGCCGTCTACGAGCAGTACTTC